This entry is about one T cell receptor beta chain. Sequencing was performed with immunoSEQ multiplex PCR; in TCRdb, only in-frame clones are kept and a portion is missing. The table lists roughly 700,000 clones, approximately 87% of them singletons. The CDR3 runs 14 residues. CDR1 is SGHNT, CDR2 YENEEA, per germline. The trim removed 5 bases at V and 3 bases at J, leaving 5 bases unmatched. These data originate in a study of shared T cell receptors in the human thymus. The same sample was also studied in work on human thymus T cells. Turning to that study: The sample donors, healthy Finnish infants, were having corrective surgery for congenital heart defects. Obtained as resections during corrective heart surgery, the thymus tissue was then studied. An apparent bias in V and J gene usage was seen in thymic and blood repertoires. Related studies noted strongly shared thymic repertoires across unrelated people.

Sequencing was carried out using thymocytes. V and J are TRBV11-3 and TRBJ2-7; 9 nucleotides line up with TRBD1. This TCR was recovered from a boy under three years old with a congenital heart defect. CDR3 nucleotides: TGTGCCAGCAGCGCGGGACAGGGTTTCTACGAGCAGTACTTC. It is translated as CASSAGQGFYEQYF.